The clone carrying this TCR beta chain showed up just a few times. No antigen is known for it. Scientists isolated CD4+ T cells after a roughly ten-day culture period ended. Everyone in the study got two shots of either the BNT162b2 or mRNA-1273 vaccine. Both day 3 and day 7 saw half the medium replaced with IL-2 medium. This sample is drawn from a study of vaccination effects on CD4 cells after COVID-19. Study context: Post-vaccine sampling occurred a median 72 days after the second dose. Study-wide points: Sampling in the study covered few convalescent patients and included no early post-infection timepoints.

J was trimmed by 7 bases and V by 5 bases; bases with no gene match: 9. CDR1 and CDR2 (germline): SGHTA, FQGNSA. The CDR3 is 14 residues long. Assay used: immunoSEQ multiplex PCR; TCRdb lists only in-frame clones, some missing. In the table there are approximately 57,000 clones, less than 80% of which are singletons. This clonotype originated in a human donor who received a COVID-19 vaccine. The chain carries TRBV7-2 and TRBJ1-1, with TRBD1 matching 8 bases. The specimen comprised CD4+ T cells from PBMCs cultured without peptide, sampled after COVID-19 vaccination. For the CDR3, the DNA is TGTGCCAGCAGCACAGGGGGACACCTTAATGAAGCTTTCTTT. It yields the protein CASSTGGHLNEAFF. Filled out from reference TRBV7-2 and TRBJ1-1, the complete variable domain reads GAGVSQSPSNKVTEKGKDVELRCDPISGHTALYWYRQSLGQGLEFLIYFQGNSAPDKSGLPSDRFSAERTGGSVSTLTIQRTQQEDSAVYLCASSTGGHLNEAFFGQGTRLTVV.